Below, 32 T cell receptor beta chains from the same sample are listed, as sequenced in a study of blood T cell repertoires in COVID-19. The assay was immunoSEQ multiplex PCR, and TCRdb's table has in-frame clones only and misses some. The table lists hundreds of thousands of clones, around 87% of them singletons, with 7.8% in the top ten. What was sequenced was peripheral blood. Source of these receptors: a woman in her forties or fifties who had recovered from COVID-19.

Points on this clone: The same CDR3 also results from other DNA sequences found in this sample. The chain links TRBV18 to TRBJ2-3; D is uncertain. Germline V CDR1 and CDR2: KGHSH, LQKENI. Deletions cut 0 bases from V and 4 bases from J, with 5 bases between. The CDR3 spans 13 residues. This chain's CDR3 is CASSPPASDTQYF. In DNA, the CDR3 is TGTGCCAGCTCACCACCGGCCTCAGATACGCAGTATTTT.

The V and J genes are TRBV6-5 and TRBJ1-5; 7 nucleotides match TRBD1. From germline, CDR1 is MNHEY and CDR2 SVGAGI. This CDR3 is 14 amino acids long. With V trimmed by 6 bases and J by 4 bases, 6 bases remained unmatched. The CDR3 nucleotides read TGTGCCAGCAGCCCATACAGGGGAAATCAGCCCCAGCATTTT. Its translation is CASSPYRGNQPQHF.

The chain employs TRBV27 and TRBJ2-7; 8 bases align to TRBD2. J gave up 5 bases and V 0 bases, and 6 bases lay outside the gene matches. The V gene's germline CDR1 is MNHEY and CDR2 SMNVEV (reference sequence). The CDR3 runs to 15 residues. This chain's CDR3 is CASSLSAGVIDEQYF. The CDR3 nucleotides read TGTGCCAGCAGTTTATCAGCGGGGGTAATCGACGAGCAGTACTTC.

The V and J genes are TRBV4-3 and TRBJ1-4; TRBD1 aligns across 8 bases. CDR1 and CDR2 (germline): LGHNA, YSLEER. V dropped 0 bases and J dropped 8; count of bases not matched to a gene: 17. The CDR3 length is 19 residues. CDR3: CASSQDIPRQTGAPEKLFF. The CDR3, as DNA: TGCGCCAGCAGCCAAGATATCCCACGGCAGACAGGGGCCCCCGAAAAACTGTTTTTT.

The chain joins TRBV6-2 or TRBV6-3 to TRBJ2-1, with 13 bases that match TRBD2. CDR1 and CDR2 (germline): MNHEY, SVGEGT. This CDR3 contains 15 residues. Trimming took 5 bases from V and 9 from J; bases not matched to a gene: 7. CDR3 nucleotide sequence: TGTGCCAGCAGTCTACTAGCGGGAGGGCGGGGTGAGCAGTTCTTC. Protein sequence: CASSLLAGGRGEQFF.

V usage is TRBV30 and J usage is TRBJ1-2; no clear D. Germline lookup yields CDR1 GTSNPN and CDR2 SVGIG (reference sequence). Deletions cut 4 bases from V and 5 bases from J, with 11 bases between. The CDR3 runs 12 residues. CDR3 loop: CAWTGTSYGYTF. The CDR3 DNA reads TGTGCCTGGACAGGAACGAGTTATGGCTACACCTTC.

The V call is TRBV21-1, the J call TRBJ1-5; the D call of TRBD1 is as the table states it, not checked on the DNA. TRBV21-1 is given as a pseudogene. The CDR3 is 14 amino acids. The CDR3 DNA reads TGTGCCAGCAGCAACGAGGACAGGGGGCAGCCCCAGCATTTT. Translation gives CASSNEDRGQPQHF.

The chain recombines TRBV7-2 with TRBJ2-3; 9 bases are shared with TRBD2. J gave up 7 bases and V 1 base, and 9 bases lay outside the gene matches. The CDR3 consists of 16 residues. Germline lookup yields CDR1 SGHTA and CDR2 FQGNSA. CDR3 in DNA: TGTGCCAGCAGCTTAGAGACTAGCGGCCCTAGATATACGCAGTATTTT. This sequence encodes CASSLETSGPRYTQYF.

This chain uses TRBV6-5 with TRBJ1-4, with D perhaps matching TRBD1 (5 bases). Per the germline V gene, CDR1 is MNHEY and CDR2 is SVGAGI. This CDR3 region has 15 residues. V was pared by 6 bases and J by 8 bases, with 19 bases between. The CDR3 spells CASRPRGGGDEKLFF. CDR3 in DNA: TGTGCCAGCAGGCCGCGGGGAGGCGGGGACGAAAAACTGTTTTTT.

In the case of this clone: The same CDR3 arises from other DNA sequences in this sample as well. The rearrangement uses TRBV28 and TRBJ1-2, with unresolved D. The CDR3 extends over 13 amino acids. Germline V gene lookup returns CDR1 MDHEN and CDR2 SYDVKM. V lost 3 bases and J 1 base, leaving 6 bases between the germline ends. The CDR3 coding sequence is TGTGCCAGCAGTTTTTCGGGTAACTATGGCTACACCTTC. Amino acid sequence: CASSFSGNYGYTF.

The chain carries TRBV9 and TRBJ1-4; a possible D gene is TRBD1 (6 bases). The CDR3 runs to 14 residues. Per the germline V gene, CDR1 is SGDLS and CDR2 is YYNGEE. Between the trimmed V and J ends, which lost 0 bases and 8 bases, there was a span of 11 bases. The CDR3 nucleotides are TGTGCCAGCAGCGTAGGCCAGGGGTGGGAAAAACTGTTTTTT. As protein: CASSVGQGWEKLFF.

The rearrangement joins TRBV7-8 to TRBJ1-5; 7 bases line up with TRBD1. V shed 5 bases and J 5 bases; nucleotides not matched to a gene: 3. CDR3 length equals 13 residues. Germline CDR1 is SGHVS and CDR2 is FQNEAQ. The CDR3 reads CASSSDRDQPQHF. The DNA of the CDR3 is TGTGCCAGCAGCAGTGACAGGGATCAGCCCCAGCATTTT.

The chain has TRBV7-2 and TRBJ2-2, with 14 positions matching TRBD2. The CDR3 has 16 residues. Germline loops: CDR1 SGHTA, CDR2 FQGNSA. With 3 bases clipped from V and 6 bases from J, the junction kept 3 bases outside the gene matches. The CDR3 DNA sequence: TGTGCCAGCAGCTTTCCGGGACTAGCGGGAGCCGGGGAGCTGTTTTTT. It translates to CASSFPGLAGAGELFF.

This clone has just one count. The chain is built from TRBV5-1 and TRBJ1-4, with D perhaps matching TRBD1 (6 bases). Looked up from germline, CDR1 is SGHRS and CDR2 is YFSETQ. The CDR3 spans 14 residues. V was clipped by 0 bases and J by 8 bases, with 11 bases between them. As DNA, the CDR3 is TGCGCCAGCAGCTTGGAGCGGGGGCGGGAAAAACTGTTTTTT. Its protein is CASSLERGREKLFF.

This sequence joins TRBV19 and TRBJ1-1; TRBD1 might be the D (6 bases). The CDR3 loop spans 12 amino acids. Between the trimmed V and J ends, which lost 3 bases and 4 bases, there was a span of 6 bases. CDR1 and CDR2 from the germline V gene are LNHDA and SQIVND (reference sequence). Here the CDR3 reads CASSMDSTEAFF. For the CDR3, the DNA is TGTGCCAGTAGTATGGACAGCACTGAAGCTTTCTTT. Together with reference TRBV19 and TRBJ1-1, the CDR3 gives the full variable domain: DGGITQSPKYLFRKEGQNVTLSCEQNLNHDAMYWYRQDPGQGLRLIYYSQIVNDFQKGDIAEGYSVSREKKESFPLTVTSAQKNPTAFYLCASSMDSTEAFFGQGTRLTVV.

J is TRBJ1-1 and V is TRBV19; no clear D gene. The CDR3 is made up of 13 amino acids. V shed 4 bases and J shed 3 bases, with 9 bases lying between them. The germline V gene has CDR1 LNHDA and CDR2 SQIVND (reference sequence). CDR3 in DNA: TGTGCCAGTAGTACCACTTCCGACACTGAAGCTTTCTTT. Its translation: CASSTTSDTEAFF.

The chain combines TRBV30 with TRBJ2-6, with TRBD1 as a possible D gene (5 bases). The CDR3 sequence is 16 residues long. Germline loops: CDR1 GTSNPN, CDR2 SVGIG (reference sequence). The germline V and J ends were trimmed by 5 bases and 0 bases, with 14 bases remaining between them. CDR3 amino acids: CAWLTVPFSGANVLTF. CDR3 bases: TGTGCCTGGTTGACAGTTCCATTCTCTGGGGCCAACGTCCTGACTTTC.

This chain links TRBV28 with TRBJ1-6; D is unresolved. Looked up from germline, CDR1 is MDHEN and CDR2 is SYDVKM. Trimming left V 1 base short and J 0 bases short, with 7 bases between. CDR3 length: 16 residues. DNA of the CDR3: TGTGCCAGCAGTTTATTCCAGTACTCCTATAATTCACCCCTCCACTTT. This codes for CASSLFQYSYNSPLHF. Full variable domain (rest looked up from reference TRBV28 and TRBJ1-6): DVKVTQSSRYLVKRTGEKVFLECVQDMDHENMFWYRQDPGLGLRLIYFSYDVKMKEKGDIPEGYSVSREKKERFSLILESASTNQTSMYLCASSLFQYSYNSPLHFGNGTRLTVT.

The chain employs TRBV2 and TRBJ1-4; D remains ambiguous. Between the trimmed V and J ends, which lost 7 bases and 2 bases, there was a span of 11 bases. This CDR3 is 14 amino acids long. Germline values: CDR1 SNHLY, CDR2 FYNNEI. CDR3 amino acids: CASKKEATNEKLFF. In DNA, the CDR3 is TGTGCCAGCAAAAAAGAAGCTACTAATGAAAAACTGTTTTTT.

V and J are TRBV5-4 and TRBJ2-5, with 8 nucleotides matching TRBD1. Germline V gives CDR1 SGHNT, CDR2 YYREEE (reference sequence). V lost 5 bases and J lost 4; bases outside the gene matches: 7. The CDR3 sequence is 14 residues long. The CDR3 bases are TGTGCCAGCAGGGTCAGGGGGCCGGGAGAGACCCAGTACTTC. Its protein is CASRVRGPGETQYF.

The CDR3 sequence: CAWSTGTGAMNTEAFF. The CDR3 DNA reads as TGTGCCTGGAGTACCGGGACAGGAGCAATGAACACTGAAGCTTTCTTT. The chain uses TRBV30 and TRBJ1-1, with 8 bases matching TRBD1. The germline CDR1 and CDR2 sequences are GTSNPN and SVGIG (reference sequence). J was trimmed by 0 bases and V by 2 bases; bases with no gene match: 8. The CDR3 is 16 amino acids.

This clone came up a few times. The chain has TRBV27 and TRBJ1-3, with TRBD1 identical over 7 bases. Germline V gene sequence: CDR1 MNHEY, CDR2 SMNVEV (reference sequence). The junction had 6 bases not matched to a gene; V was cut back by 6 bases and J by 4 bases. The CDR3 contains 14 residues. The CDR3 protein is CASRRQGYGNTIYF. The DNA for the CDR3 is TGTGCCAGCAGGCGACAGGGTTACGGAAACACCATATATTTT.

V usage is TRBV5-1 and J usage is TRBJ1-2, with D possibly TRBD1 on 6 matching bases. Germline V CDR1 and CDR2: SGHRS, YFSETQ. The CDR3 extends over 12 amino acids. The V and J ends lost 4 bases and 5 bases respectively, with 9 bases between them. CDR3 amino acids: CASSLDSYGYTF. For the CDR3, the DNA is TGCGCCAGCAGCCTGGACAGTTATGGCTACACCTTC.

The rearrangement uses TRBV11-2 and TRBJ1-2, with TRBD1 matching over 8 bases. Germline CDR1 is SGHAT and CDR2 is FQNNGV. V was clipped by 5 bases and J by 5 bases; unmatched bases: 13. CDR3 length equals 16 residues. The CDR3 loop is CASSIKTGAVTYGYTF. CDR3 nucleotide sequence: TGTGCCAGCAGCATAAAGACAGGGGCCGTTACTTATGGCTACACCTTC.

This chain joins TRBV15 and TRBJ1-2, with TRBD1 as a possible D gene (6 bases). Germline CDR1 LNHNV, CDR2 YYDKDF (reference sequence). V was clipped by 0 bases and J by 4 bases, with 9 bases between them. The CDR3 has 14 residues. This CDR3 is CATSRDRGSYGYTF. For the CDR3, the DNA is TGTGCCACCAGCAGAGACAGGGGCAGCTATGGCTACACCTTC.

The CDR3 bases are TGTGCCAGCAGAGGAGGGAGCGGGGCCAACGTCCTGACTTTC. Translating it yields CASRGGSGANVLTF. The chain uses TRBV6-5 and TRBJ2-6; D perhaps matches TRBD2 (6 bases). Trimming pared 6 bases from V and 4 bases from J, leaving 10 bases between. The germline gives CDR1 MNHEY, CDR2 SVGAGI. CDR3 size: 14 residues.

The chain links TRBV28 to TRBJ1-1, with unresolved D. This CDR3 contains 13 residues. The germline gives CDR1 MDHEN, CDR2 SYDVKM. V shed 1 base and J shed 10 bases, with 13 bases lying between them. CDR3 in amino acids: CASSLLSGRAAFF. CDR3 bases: TGTGCCAGCAGTTTATTGAGCGGGAGGGCAGCTTTCTTT. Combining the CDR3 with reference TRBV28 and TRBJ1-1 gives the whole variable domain DVKVTQSSRYLVKRTGEKVFLECVQDMDHENMFWYRQDPGLGLRLIYFSYDVKMKEKGDIPEGYSVSREKKERFSLILESASTNQTSMYLCASSLLSGRAAFFGQGTRLTVV.

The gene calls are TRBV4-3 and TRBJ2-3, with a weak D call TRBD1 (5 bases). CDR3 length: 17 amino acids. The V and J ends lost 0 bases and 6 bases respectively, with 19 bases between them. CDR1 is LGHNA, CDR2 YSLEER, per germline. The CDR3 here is CASSQEAGPSVFDTQYF. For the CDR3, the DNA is TGCGCCAGCAGCCAAGAGGCAGGGCCCTCGGTTTTTGATACGCAGTATTTT.

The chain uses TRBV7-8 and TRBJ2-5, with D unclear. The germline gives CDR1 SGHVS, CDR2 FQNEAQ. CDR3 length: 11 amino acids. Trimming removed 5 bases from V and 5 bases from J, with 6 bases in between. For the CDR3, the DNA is TGTGCCAGCAGCCATCAGGAGACCCAGTACTTC. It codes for CASSHQETQYF.

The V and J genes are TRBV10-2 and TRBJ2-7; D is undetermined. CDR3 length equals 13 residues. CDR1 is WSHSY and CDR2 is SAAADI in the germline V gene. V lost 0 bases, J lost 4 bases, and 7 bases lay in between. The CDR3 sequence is CASSESSFYEQYF. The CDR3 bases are TGCGCCAGCAGTGAGTCGAGTTTTTACGAGCAGTACTTC.

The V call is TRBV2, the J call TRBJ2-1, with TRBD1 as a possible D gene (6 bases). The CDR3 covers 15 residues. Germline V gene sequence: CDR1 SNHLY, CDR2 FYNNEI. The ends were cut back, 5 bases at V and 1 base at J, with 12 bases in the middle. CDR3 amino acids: CASSYSGVSYNEQFF. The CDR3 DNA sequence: TGTGCCAGCAGTTATTCAGGGGTTTCCTACAATGAGCAGTTCTTC.

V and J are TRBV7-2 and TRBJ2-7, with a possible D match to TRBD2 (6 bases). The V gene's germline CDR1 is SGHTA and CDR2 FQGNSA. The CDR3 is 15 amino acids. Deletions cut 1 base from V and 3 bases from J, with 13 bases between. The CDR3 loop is CASSLVGTEGYEQYF. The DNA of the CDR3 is TGTGCCAGCAGCTTAGTCGGGACGGAGGGCTACGAGCAGTACTTC. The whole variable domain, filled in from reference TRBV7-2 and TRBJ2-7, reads GAGVSQSPSNKVTEKGKDVELRCDPISGHTALYWYRQSLGQGLEFLIYFQGNSAPDKSGLPSDRFSAERTGGSVSTLTIQRTQQEDSAVYLCASSLVGTEGYEQYFGPGTRLTVT.